Each of the 2 T cell receptor beta chains below was sequenced from the same sample in a study of early T cells in non-severe SARS-CoV-2 infection. TCRdb used MiXCR to reprocess the 5' RACE reads, holding one entry per CDR3 protein. The sample has some 49,000 distinct CDR3 sequences, about 4.6% seen once. Sequencing used whole blood. These receptors came from an adult who was a healthcare worker with PCR-confirmed SARS-CoV-2 infection or an uninfected control (not recorded which).

This clonotype has ten or more counts. This rearrangement joins TRBV27 to TRBJ2-7, with D perhaps assigned TRBD1 or TRBD2 (5 bases each). Germline V gene sequence: CDR1 MNHEY, CDR2 SMNVEV (reference sequence). Trimming shortened V by 4 bases and J by 3 bases, and 22 bases separated the two germline ends. This CDR3 is 17 amino acids long. Here the CDR3 reads CASSSSAGDVGVYEQYF. The CDR3 bases are TGTGCCAGCAGTTCATCCGCCGGGGACGTCGGAGTCTACGAGCAGTACTTC.

This clonotype was counted many times. DNA of the CDR3: TGTGCCAGCAGCTTACAGACTAGCTCCTATAATTCACCCCTCCACTTT. Encoded protein: CASSLQTSSYNSPLHF. The genes are TRBV7-2 and TRBJ1-6; D not resolved. Germline CDR1 SGHTA, CDR2 FQGNSA. The CDR3 length is 16 residues. The V end lost 2 bases, the J end lost 0 bases, and 8 bases lay between the germline ends.